Below are 16 T cell receptor beta chains sequenced from a single sample in a study of blood T cell repertoires in COVID-19. Clones were read by immunoSEQ multiplex PCR, and TCRdb kept only the in-frame ones, dropping some. The profile shows 330,000 or so clones, over 75% of them singletons. The sequenced material came from PBMCs or T cells enriched from blood (not recorded which). These receptors originate from a man in his forties in a cohort exposed to, infected with or recovered from COVID-19 (not recorded which).

This clone was found once. The gene calls are TRBV27 and TRBJ2-2; 9 nucleotides line up with TRBD2. Germline CDR1 is MNHEY and CDR2 is SMNVEV (reference sequence). V shed 9 bases and J 7 bases; nucleotides not matched to a gene: 24. This CDR3 contains 19 residues. The CDR3 DNA reads as TGTGCCAGTAAACCCGCTACCCTTGAGGCGGGAGGGCCCGGCGGGGAGCTGTTTTTT. It translates to CASKPATLEAGGPGGELFF.

The V call is TRBV5-4, the J call TRBJ2-7; D perhaps matches TRBD2 (5 bases). There are 15 residues in the CDR3. The V end was cut by 0 bases, the J end by 1 base, with 11 bases between. Germline V lookup: CDR1 SGHNT, CDR2 YYREEE (reference sequence). For the CDR3, the DNA is TGTGCCAGCAGCTTGGAGGAGGTGGGTTCCTACGAGCAGTACTTC. Translating gives CASSLEEVGSYEQYF.

This chain joins TRBV5-1 and TRBJ1-2; 7 bases fit TRBD1. The CDR3 covers 16 residues. In germline, CDR1 is SGHRS, CDR2 YFSETQ. J was trimmed by 3 bases and V by 2 bases; bases with no gene match: 10. The CDR3 loop is CASSLTEGQLYYGYTF. The DNA of the CDR3 is TGCGCCAGCAGCTTAACGGAGGGACAGCTCTACTATGGCTACACCTTC.

The V call is TRBV4-1, the J call TRBJ2-4; D ambiguous. Germline assignment: CDR1 MGHRA and CDR2 YSYEKL. V was trimmed by 5 bases and J by 1 base, leaving 9 bases between them. This CDR3 has 14 amino acids. CDR3 sequence reads: CASSYHSAKNIQYF. CDR3 bases: TGCGCCAGCAGCTATCACAGTGCCAAAAACATTCAGTACTTC.

The rearrangement uses TRBV7-2 and TRBJ2-7, with D possibly matching TRBD1 (7 bases). This CDR3 comprises 15 residues. Between the trimmed V and J ends, which lost 5 bases and 2 bases, there was a span of 16 bases. In germline, CDR1 is SGHTA, CDR2 FQGNSA. CDR3 loop: CASSQRGGGAYEQYF. The CDR3 DNA sequence: TGTGCCAGCAGCCAACGCGGAGGGGGCGCCTACGAGCAGTACTTC.

This chain joins TRBV5-4 and TRBJ2-7, with D uncertain. CDR3 length equals 14 residues. V shed 0 bases and J shed 3 bases, with 10 bases lying between them. CDR1 and CDR2 from the germline V gene are SGHNT and YYREEE (reference sequence). The CDR3 loop is CASSLGGRLYEQYF. CDR3 nucleotides: TGTGCCAGCAGCTTGGGTGGCAGACTCTACGAGCAGTACTTC.

The V call is TRBV7-9, the J call TRBJ2-7; no clear D. The CDR3 runs 14 residues. Deletions cut 5 bases from V and 1 base from J, with 12 bases between. Per the germline V gene, CDR1 is SEHNR and CDR2 is FQNEAQ (reference sequence). CDR3 in amino acids: CASSPSTVSYEQYF. CDR3 bases: TGTGCCAGCAGCCCGTCTACAGTTTCCTACGAGCAGTACTTC. The complete variable domain, with remaining parts taken from reference TRBV7-9 and TRBJ2-7, reads DTGVSQNPRHKITKRGQNVTFRCDPISEHNRLYWYRQTLGQGPEFLTYFQNEAQLEKSRLLSDRFSAERPKGSFSTLEIQRTEQGDSAMYLCASSPSTVSYEQYFGPGTRLTVT.

This clone appeared a single time. The gene calls are TRBV5-4 and TRBJ1-1; possible D gene TRBD1, 6 bases. Looked up from germline, CDR1 is SGHNT and CDR2 is YYREEE (reference sequence). The CDR3 has 14 amino acids. Trimming removed 3 bases from V and 7 bases from J, with 16 bases in between. CDR3 region: CASSSWRTVDEAFF. The CDR3 region has the DNA TGTGCCAGCAGCTCATGGAGGACAGTCGATGAAGCTTTCTTT. The full variable domain, rest sourced from reference TRBV5-4 and TRBJ1-1, is ETGVTQSPTHLIKTRGQQVTLRCSSQSGHNTVSWYQQALGQGPQFIFQYYREEENGRGNFPPRFSGLQFPNYSSELNVNALELDDSALYLCASSSWRTVDEAFFGQGTRLTVV.

The gene calls are TRBV7-8 and TRBJ1-5; the D is unclear. V was trimmed by 1 base and J by 0 bases, leaving 16 bases between them. Germline V gene sequence: CDR1 SGHVS, CDR2 FQNEAQ. The CDR3 has 18 amino acids. This CDR3 reads CASSLEMISLSSNQPQHF. In DNA, the CDR3 is TGTGCCAGCAGCTTAGAAATGATATCACTCTCTAGCAATCAGCCCCAGCATTTT.

This rearrangement joins TRBV11-3 to TRBJ2-6; 11 bases fit TRBD1. J gave up 4 bases and V 4 bases, and 9 bases lay outside the gene matches. CDR1 SGHNT and CDR2 YENEEA come from the germline V gene. This CDR3 has 18 amino acids. CDR3 in amino acids: CASSSTGQGAHGANVLTF. The CDR3 DNA reads TGTGCCAGCAGCTCTACCGGACAGGGGGCGCACGGGGCCAACGTCCTGACTTTC.

The rearrangement uses TRBV28 and TRBJ2-7; 10 nucleotides line up with TRBD1. With V trimmed by 7 bases and J by 2 bases, 5 bases remained unmatched. CDR3 length: 14 amino acids. The germline V gene encodes CDR1 MDHEN and CDR2 SYDVKM. The CDR3 bases are TGTGCCAGCATATCCGGACAGGGGGCCTACGAGCAGTACTTC. Protein product: CASISGQGAYEQYF.

This clone was seen a single time. The chain uses TRBV5-8 and TRBJ2-2; D remains ambiguous. Germline V lookup: CDR1 SGHTS, CDR2 YDEGEE. V lost 2 bases and J lost 1, with 12 bases in between. This CDR3 comprises 16 residues. The CDR3 is CASSFAARLNTGELFF. The CDR3, as DNA: TGTGCCAGCAGCTTTGCTGCGAGATTGAACACCGGGGAGCTGTTTTTT.

The chain has TRBV28 and TRBJ1-3, with 8 bases aligning to TRBD1. Losses at the gene ends were 6 bases for V and 2 bases for J; bases not matched to a gene: 3. CDR1 and CDR2 from the germline V gene are MDHEN and SYDVKM. This CDR3 has 14 amino acids. DNA of the CDR3: TGTGCCAGCAGGGGACAGGCCCCTGGAAACACCATATATTTT. Residues: CASRGQAPGNTIYF.

The rearrangement links TRBV2 to TRBJ1-5, with 9 bases that match TRBD1. Germline CDR1 and CDR2: SNHLY and FYNNEI. The CDR3 covers 13 residues. The junction had 2 bases not matched to a gene; V was cut back by 7 bases and J by 4 bases. CDR3 in DNA: TGTGCCAGCACCGGGACAGGGAATCAGCCCCAGCATTTT. Translating gives CASTGTGNQPQHF.

V gene TRBV9 combines with J gene TRBJ2-2; 11 nucleotides match TRBD2. V shed 3 bases, J shed 1 base, and the junction held 2 bases outside the gene matches. This CDR3 has 16 residues. From germline, CDR1 is SGDLS and CDR2 YYNGEE. The CDR3 nucleotides read TGTGCCAGCAGCGCCGGACTAGCGGGGAACACCGGGGAGCTGTTTTTT. Encoded protein: CASSAGLAGNTGELFF.

This sequence joins TRBV18 and TRBJ1-1; perhaps TRBD1 as D (5 bases). CDR3 length equals 14 residues. Trimming took 4 bases from V and 1 from J, leaving 10 bases between them. Germline CDR1 and CDR2: KGHSH and LQKENI. CDR3 residues: CASSQDTTNTEAFF. The CDR3 DNA is TGTGCCAGCTCACAGGACACAACGAACACTGAAGCTTTCTTT.